Listed here are 18 T cell receptor beta chains from one sample, sequenced in a study of regulatory T cells in long-lasting Graves disease. Arm-PCR of CDR3 regions and iRepertoire HTBI primers were used to build TCR beta libraries. One entry per CDR3 protein results from TCRdb running MiXCR on the multiplex PCR reads. This sample yields more than 450,000 distinct CDR3 sequences, of which 16% are seen a single time; roughly an eighth belongs to the top ten. The time point here: newly diagnosed GD, antithyroid drugs for less than 3 months. After RNA was extracted from PBMCs, the TCR library was made from it. The sample also formed part of further work on T cells in Graves' hyperthyroidism and ophthalmopathy.

The material sequenced was peripheral blood mononuclear cells (PBMCs), taken at new diagnosis, from a patient treated with antithyroid drugs. These receptors were obtained from a man in his forties with Graves disease.

This clonotype has at least ten counts. This rearrangement joins TRBV28 to TRBJ2-1; 11 bases fit TRBD2. The length of the CDR3 is 15 residues. The germline CDR1 and CDR2 sequences are MDHEN and SYDVKM. The V segment lost 6 bases and the J segment 4 bases; nucleotides outside the gene matches: 5. The CDR3 DNA is TGTGCCAGCAGCTCCCGGACTAGCGGGTACAATGAGCAGTTCTTC. As protein: CASSSRTSGYNEQFF.

This clonotype was seen at least ten times. V usage is TRBV18 and J usage is TRBJ2-3; D ambiguous. There are 13 residues in the CDR3. The V gene lost 2 bases and the J gene lost 5 bases, with 8 bases spanning the gap. Germline CDR1 and CDR2: KGHSH and LQKENI. The CDR3 DNA sequence: TGTGCCAGCTCACCAGACTTTGAAGATACGCAGTATTTT. Translation gives CASSPDFEDTQYF.

This clonotype was recorded many times. This chain connects TRBV7-2 to TRBJ2-7; D is unclear. From germline, CDR1 is SGHTA and CDR2 FQGNSA. The CDR3 is made up of 13 amino acids. Trimming took off 5 bases at V and 5 bases at J, with 13 bases between the two ends. The CDR3 sequence is CASSPDGLHEQYF. As DNA, the CDR3 is TGTGCCAGCAGCCCGGACGGCCTCCACGAGCAGTACTTC.

This clonotype was recorded many times. The chain has TRBV4-1 and TRBJ2-1; no reliable D call. Germline CDR1 and CDR2: MGHRA and YSYEKL. V gave up 3 bases and J gave up 5 bases, with 5 bases separating them. The CDR3 is 12 residues long. The CDR3 sequence is CASSQLNNEQFF. The CDR3 DNA is TGCGCCAGCAGCCAGCTAAACAATGAGCAGTTCTTC.

V and J are TRBV7-3 and TRBJ2-1; no definite D call. Trimming cost V 2 bases and J 5 bases, with 10 bases left between them. Germline CDR1 and CDR2: SGHTA and FQGTGA. This CDR3 comprises 14 residues. In DNA, the CDR3 is TGTGCCAGCAGCTTATACGCCCCTGACAATGAGCAGTTCTTC. Its protein product is CASSLYAPDNEQFF.

V gene TRBV28 combines with J gene TRBJ2-3; possibly TRBD1 for D (5 bases). The germline V gene encodes CDR1 MDHEN and CDR2 SYDVKM. The CDR3 runs to 13 residues. Trimming left V 7 bases short and J 4 bases short, with 12 bases between. The CDR3 region has the DNA TGTGCCAGCATGCAGGGAAGAGCAGATACGCAGTATTTT. It translates to CASMQGRADTQYF.

This clonotype was counted many times. The chain carries TRBV5-1 and TRBJ1-1; tentative D call: TRBD1 (5 bases). This CDR3 is 14 amino acids long. Germline V gene lookup returns CDR1 SGHRS and CDR2 YFSETQ. V was clipped by 2 bases and J by 1 base, with 9 bases between them. The CDR3 sequence: CASSFAGKNTEAFF. DNA of the CDR3: TGCGCCAGCAGCTTCGCAGGGAAGAACACTGAAGCTTTCTTT.

This clonotype was detected ten times or more. The chain couples TRBV6-9 to TRBJ1-1; TRBD1 might be the D (6 bases). The V end lost 3 bases, the J end lost 7 bases, and 18 bases lay between the germline ends. Germline CDR1 is MNHGY and CDR2 is SVAAGI. The CDR3 has 15 amino acids. The CDR3 DNA is TGTGCCAGCAGTTACCAGGGGCTGGCTATAGGTGAAGCTTTCTTT. Its protein product is CASSYQGLAIGEAFF.

This clonotype was observed at least ten times. The chain uses TRBV27 and TRBJ2-7; D possibly uses TRBD1 or TRBD2 (5 bases each). The germline CDR1 and CDR2 sequences are MNHEY and SMNVEV (reference sequence). The CDR3 length is 14 residues. V dropped 6 bases and J dropped 7 bases, with 19 bases sitting between them. The DNA of the CDR3 is TGTGCCAGCAGCCACGCAGGGACCTCTCGTGAGCAGTACTTC. It specifies CASSHAGTSREQYF.

This clonotype was counted only a few times. V is TRBV18 and J is TRBJ2-4; D tentatively fits TRBD1 or TRBD2 (5 bases each). Germline CDR1 KGHSH, CDR2 LQKENI. This CDR3 spans 13 amino acids. The ends were cut back, 6 bases at V and 9 bases at J, with 15 bases in the middle. In nucleotides, the CDR3 is TGTGCCAGCTCCCCGGGAAATCAGGGCATTCAGTACTTC. This encodes CASSPGNQGIQYF.

The chain recombines TRBV20-1 with TRBJ1-2; D not resolved. CDR3 length: 13 residues. CDR1 and CDR2 (germline): DFQATT, SNEGSKA (reference sequence). Trimming removed 5 bases at V and 0 bases at J, with 10 bases between. The CDR3 DNA reads TGCAGTGCTCCAGCCAGCTCTAACTATGGCTACACCTTC. Amino acid sequence: CSAPASSNYGYTF.

This clonotype appeared many times. The chain couples TRBV12-3 or TRBV12-4 to TRBJ2-1, with TRBD2 identical over 11 bases. CDR3 length: 21 residues. With V trimmed by 5 bases and J by 0 bases, 18 bases remained unmatched. CDR3 in DNA: TGTGCCAGCAGTCATCTTCTACTAGCGGGAGTTGACAAAAGCTCCTACAATGAGCAGTTCTTC. Its protein is CASSHLLLAGVDKSSYNEQFF.

This sequence joins TRBV19 and TRBJ2-7; 14 bases agree with TRBD2. Germline V gene data show CDR1 as LNHDA and CDR2 as SQIVND (reference sequence). V lost 5 bases and J lost 7; bases outside the gene matches: 10. The CDR3 contains 16 residues. The CDR3 is CASSLRTSGRPGEQYF. CDR3 nucleotides: TGTGCCAGTAGTCTTCGGACTAGCGGGAGGCCGGGTGAGCAGTACTTC.

The sample holds many counts of this clonotype. The chain couples TRBV6-2 or TRBV6-3 to TRBJ2-7; TRBD1 matches 10 bases. Germline values: CDR1 MNHEY, CDR2 SVGEGT. The CDR3 length is 14 residues. The junction had 6 bases not matched to a gene; V was cut back by 7 bases and J by 3 bases. This CDR3 is CASNQGQGYYEQYF. The CDR3 DNA reads TGTGCCAGCAACCAGGGACAGGGGTACTACGAGCAGTACTTC.

This sequence joins TRBV7-2 and TRBJ2-7; no reliable D call. The germline CDR1 and CDR2 sequences are SGHTA and FQGNSA. V lost 3 bases to trimming and J lost 6 bases, with 12 bases between them. This CDR3 comprises 13 residues. In DNA, the CDR3 is TGTGCCAGCAGCTTCATGGTTAGTGGCGAGCAGTACTTC. It codes for CASSFMVSGEQYF.

The rearrangement uses TRBV5-1 and TRBJ1-1, with a tentative D call TRBD1 (5 bases). The CDR3 loop spans 14 amino acids. V lost 5 bases and J lost 0, with 11 bases in between. In germline, CDR1 is SGHRS, CDR2 YFSETQ. The chain's CDR3 is CASRSGDVNTEAFF. The DNA for the CDR3 is TGCGCCAGCAGATCGGGGGATGTGAACACTGAAGCTTTCTTT.

This chain links TRBV4-1 with TRBJ2-7; no clear D gene. Per germline, CDR1 MGHRA and CDR2 YSYEKL. V lost 5 bases to trimming and J lost 6 bases, with 11 bases between them. CDR3 length: 12 amino acids. The CDR3 spells CASSETSGEQYF. CDR3 in DNA: TGCGCCAGCAGCGAGACCTCCGGCGAGCAGTACTTC.

This clonotype was observed many times. The chain links TRBV30 to TRBJ2-1; maybe TRBD1 (6 bases). Germline lookup yields CDR1 GTSNPN and CDR2 SVGIG (reference sequence). This CDR3 has 15 amino acids. V was cut by 2 bases and J by 6 bases, with 17 bases left in between. DNA of the CDR3: TGTGCCTGGAGTTTAGGGGGAAGGGGCCTCAATGAGCAGTTCTTC. This gives the protein CAWSLGGRGLNEQFF.